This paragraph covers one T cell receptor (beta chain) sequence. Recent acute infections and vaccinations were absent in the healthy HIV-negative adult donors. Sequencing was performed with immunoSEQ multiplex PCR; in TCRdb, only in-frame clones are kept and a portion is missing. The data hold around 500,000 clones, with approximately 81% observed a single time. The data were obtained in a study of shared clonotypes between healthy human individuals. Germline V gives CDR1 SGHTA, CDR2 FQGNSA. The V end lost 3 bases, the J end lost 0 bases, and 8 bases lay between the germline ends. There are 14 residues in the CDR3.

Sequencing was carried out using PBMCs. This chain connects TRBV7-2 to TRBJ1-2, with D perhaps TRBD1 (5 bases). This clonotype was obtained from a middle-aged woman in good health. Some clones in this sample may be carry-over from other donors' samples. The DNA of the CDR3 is TGTGCCAGCAGCTTCGGGACTTCTAACTATGGCTACACCTTC. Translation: CASSFGTSNYGYTF.